This T cell receptor (beta chain) emerged from a study of CD8 T cells in Susac syndrome. CDR3 length: 14 residues. V dropped 2 bases and J dropped 3 bases, with 11 bases sitting between them. Per germline, CDR1 MNHEY and CDR2 SMNVEV (reference sequence). cDNA came from about 0.5 to 1 ug RNA primed by random hexamers. TCRdb fed the immunoSEQ multiplex PCR reads into MiXCR, producing one record per CDR3 protein. Of about 300,000 distinct CDR3 sequences in the sample, 65% to 90% were seen once. This sequence joins TRBV27 and TRBJ2-7; TRBD1 or TRBD2 may be the D gene (5 bases each). The sequenced sample was CD8+ T cells from PBMCs. The source is a human donor with multiple sclerosis. In DNA form, the CDR3 reads TGTGCCAGCAGTTTACGGGGCGGTCGCTACGAGCAGTACTTC. It encodes CASSLRGGRYEQYF.